One sample yielded the 2 T cell receptor beta chains listed below, sequenced in a study of cytomegalovirus exposure and HLA in healthy donors. The data were produced by immunoSEQ multiplex PCR, yet TCRdb's version contains in-frame clones alone and is incomplete. The sample holds some 270,000 clones; about 86% are singletons and the top ten take approximately 1%. The source material was PBMCs. These receptors were collected from a woman aged 18-29 years in good health and CMV-seronegative.

The chain has TRBV27 and TRBJ1-1; 7 bases are a match to TRBD1. The CDR3 is 14 amino acids. Germline V gives CDR1 MNHEY, CDR2 SMNVEV (reference sequence). V dropped 5 bases and J dropped 4; count of bases not matched to a gene: 7. The CDR3 spells CASSPYSGGTEAFF. DNA for the CDR3: TGTGCCAGCAGTCCGTACTCAGGGGGCACTGAAGCTTTCTTT.

The rearrangement uses TRBV7-9 and TRBJ1-5, with D perhaps TRBD1 (6 bases). Germline V gene sequence: CDR1 SEHNR, CDR2 FQNEAQ (reference sequence). V shed 1 base and J shed 0 bases, with 10 bases lying between them. The CDR3 is 16 residues long. Here the CDR3 reads CASSLGGHNSNQPQHF. The CDR3 DNA reads as TGTGCCAGCAGCTTAGGGGGACATAATAGCAATCAGCCCCAGCATTTT.